This entry describes one T cell receptor (beta chain). Some clones are missing from TCRdb's copy, which holds only in-frame ones; the method was immunoSEQ multiplex PCR. This table holds about 82,000 clones, around four fifths found once. This entry comes from a study of blood T cell repertoires in COVID-19. Sample: peripheral blood. The origin of this receptor is a woman aged 60-75 years with acute or convalescent COVID-19.

This CDR3 is CASSGSSGRPSYEQYF. CDR3 nucleotide sequence: TGTGCCAGCAGTGGATCTAGCGGGAGACCGTCCTACGAGCAGTACTTC. The V and J genes are TRBV2 and TRBJ2-7; 10 bases agree with TRBD2. The CDR3 covers 16 residues. The ends lost 4 bases at V and 1 base at J; junction bases unmatched: 7. Germline values: CDR1 SNHLY, CDR2 FYNNEI.